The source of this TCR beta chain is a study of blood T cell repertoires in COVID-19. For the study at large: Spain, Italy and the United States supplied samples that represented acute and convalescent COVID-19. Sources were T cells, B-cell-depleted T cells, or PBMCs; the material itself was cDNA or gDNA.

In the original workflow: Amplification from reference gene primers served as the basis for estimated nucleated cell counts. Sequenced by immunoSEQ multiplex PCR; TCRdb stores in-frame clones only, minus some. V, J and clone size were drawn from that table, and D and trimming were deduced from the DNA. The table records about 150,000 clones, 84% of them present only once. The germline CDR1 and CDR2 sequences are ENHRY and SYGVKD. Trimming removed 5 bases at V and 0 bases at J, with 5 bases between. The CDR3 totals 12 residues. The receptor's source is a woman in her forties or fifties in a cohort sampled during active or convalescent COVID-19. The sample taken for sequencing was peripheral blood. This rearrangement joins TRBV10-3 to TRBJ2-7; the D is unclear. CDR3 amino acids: CAISRVSYEQYF. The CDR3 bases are TGTGCCATCAGTAGAGTCTCCTACGAGCAGTACTTC.